The 13 T cell receptor beta chains below all came from one sample that was sequenced in a study of tumor-infiltrating lymphocytes in localized non-small cell lung cancer (dated by TCRdb to the early 2020s). The library was prepared using the immunoSEQ multiplex PCR assay. TCRdb re-hosts the immuneACCESS table, in-frame sequences only. Its copies lack some clones; in the studies checked, an unresolved V gene accounts for under half of them, and the cause for the rest is not known. The sample table lists approximately 15,000 clones, approximately 70% of them with a count of one. Of the sample, around 4.1% falls within the top ten clones. Input material: lung tumor tissue. These receptors originate from a human donor with non-small cell lung cancer.

This rearrangement joins TRBV19 to TRBJ1-2; D is unclear. Per the germline V gene, CDR1 is LNHDA and CDR2 is SQIVND (reference sequence). The V end was cut by 3 bases, the J end by 5 bases, with 10 bases between. This CDR3 contains 13 residues. The CDR3 is CASSILQSYGYTF. The DNA of the CDR3 is TGTGCCAGTAGTATTCTGCAGTCGTATGGCTACACCTTC.

The chain carries TRBV7-2 and TRBJ1-2; possible D gene TRBD1, 6 bases. V lost 1 base and J 5 bases, leaving 17 bases between the germline ends. Germline CDR1 is SGHTA and CDR2 is FQGNSA. CDR3 length: 16 amino acids. CDR3 amino acids: CASSLGGGATVYGYTF. The CDR3 DNA sequence: TGTGCCAGCAGCTTAGGGGGGGGCGCAACGGTATATGGCTACACCTTC.

The sample holds one count of this clone. The rearrangement links TRBV13 to TRBJ2-7; TRBD1 or TRBD2 may be the D gene (6 bases each). The CDR3 covers 16 residues. Germline CDR1 PRHDT, CDR2 FYEKMQ (reference sequence). Trimming removed 2 bases at V and 7 bases at J, with 21 bases between. The CDR3 DNA reads as TGTGCCAGCAGCTTAAAGACGGGGGCCCCCCAGGAAGAGCAGTACTTC. It specifies CASSLKTGAPQEEQYF.

In nucleotides, the CDR3 is TGCGCCAGCAGCCAAGACTTGAGGGGGTTCCCCTCCTACGAGCAGTACTTC. Its protein is CASSQDLRGFPSYEQYF. The chain joins TRBV4-3 to TRBJ2-7, with D possibly being TRBD1 (6 bases). This CDR3 contains 17 residues. Trimming took 0 bases from V and 0 from J, leaving 15 bases between them. Germline V gene lookup returns CDR1 LGHNA and CDR2 YSLEER.

CDR3 sequence: CASSVSGSGYTF. The CDR3 nucleotides are TGTGCCAGCAGCGTATCAGGGAGCGGCTACACCTTC. V and J are TRBV9 and TRBJ1-2; TRBD1 is a possible D gene (5 bases). Germline lookup yields CDR1 SGDLS and CDR2 YYNGEE. The CDR3 length is 12 residues. V lost 1 base and J 8 bases, leaving 9 bases between the germline ends.

J is TRBJ2-2 and V is TRBV7-2; no clear D gene. V gave up 1 base and J gave up 3 bases, with 3 bases separating them. From germline, CDR1 is SGHTA and CDR2 FQGNSA. This CDR3 region has 13 residues. The CDR3: CASSLDYTGELFF. CDR3 bases: TGTGCCAGCAGCTTAGACTACACCGGGGAGCTGTTTTTT.

The V call is TRBV6-6, the J call TRBJ1-2; 8 positions agree with TRBD1. The CDR3 sequence is 14 residues long. J gave up 3 bases and V 5 bases, and 5 bases lay outside the gene matches. Per the germline V gene, CDR1 is MNHNY and CDR2 is SVGAGI (reference sequence). DNA of the CDR3: TGTGCCAGCAGTAGCAGGGGGCGCGACTATGGCTACACCTTC. Its translation is CASSSRGRDYGYTF.

A single count supports this clone. The chain combines TRBV18 with TRBJ1-2, with TRBD1 matching over 10 bases. This CDR3 region has 13 residues. Germline CDR1 and CDR2: KGHSH and LQKENI. With 6 bases clipped from V and 6 bases from J, the junction kept 4 bases outside the gene matches. This chain's CDR3 is CASSLGTGDGYTF. For the CDR3, the DNA is TGTGCCAGCTCGCTGGGGACAGGGGATGGCTACACCTTC.

The genes are TRBV5-1 and TRBJ2-7; 8 positions match TRBD2. This CDR3 contains 17 residues. Germline V CDR1 and CDR2: SGHRS, YFSETQ. Trimming removed 4 bases from V and 1 base from J; junction bases left unmatched: 13. This CDR3 reads CASSVGPRTSSSYEQYF. The DNA for the CDR3 is TGCGCCAGCAGCGTGGGGCCGCGGACTAGCAGTTCCTACGAGCAGTACTTC.

Remarks on this clone: A junction boundary mismatches the germline segment, possibly from a read error. The chain recombines TRBV5-5 with TRBJ2-7, with 8 nucleotides matching TRBD1. This CDR3 contains 12 residues. Germline loops: CDR1 SGHKS, CDR2 YYEKEE (reference sequence). The CDR3 sequence: CASSFLEDRENF. DNA of the CDR3: TGTGCCAGCAGCTTTTTGGAGGACAGGGAAAACTTC.

V usage is TRBV5-1 and J usage is TRBJ2-1; D is uncertain. Trimming shortened V by 0 bases and J by 1 base, and 8 bases separated the two germline ends. Germline assignment: CDR1 SGHRS and CDR2 YFSETQ. The CDR3 covers 15 residues. CDR3 in amino acids: CASSLGGDSYNEQFF. In DNA, the CDR3 is TGCGCCAGCAGCTTGGGTGGAGATTCCTACAATGAGCAGTTCTTC.

This chain connects TRBV5-5 to TRBJ1-5; D may be TRBD1 (5 bases). The CDR3 covers 14 residues. The V and J ends lost 3 bases and 7 bases respectively, with 14 bases between them. Germline CDR1 reads SGHKS; CDR2 reads YYEKEE (reference sequence). CDR3 sequence: CASSSGSMLQPQHF. The DNA of the CDR3 is TGTGCCAGCAGCTCAGGGAGCATGTTACAGCCCCAGCATTTT. The full variable domain, rest sourced from reference TRBV5-5 and TRBJ1-5, is DAGVTQSPTHLIKTRGQQVTLRCSPISGHKSVSWYQQVLGQGPQFIFQYYEKEERGRGNFPDRFSARQFPNYSSELNVNALLLGDSALYLCASSSGSMLQPQHFGDGTRLSIL.

This chain uses TRBV7-2 with TRBJ2-7, with TRBD2 matching over 7 bases. With 5 bases clipped from V and 2 bases from J, the junction kept 9 bases outside the gene matches. The CDR3 covers 15 residues. The germline V gene has CDR1 SGHTA and CDR2 FQGNSA. CDR3 DNA sequence: TGTGCCAGCAGCCTACTGACTAGCCAGCCCTACGAGCAGTACTTC. This encodes CASSLLTSQPYEQYF.